Listed below are T cell receptor beta chains from one sample, sequenced in a study of OX40 agonist ivuxolimab in advanced cancers. Sequencing used immunoSEQ multiplex PCR; TCRdb keeps in-frame clones, though not all of them. The sample shows roughly 92,000 clones, 91% of them seen only once. Sequenced here: CD4+ or CD8+ T cells sorted from blood, sampled in a trial of the OX40 agonist ivuxolimab. The source is an adult with an advanced solid tumor such as melanoma, head and neck, liver or kidney cancer. Each CDR3 is given with its conserved first and last residue. Each record gives: clone size, J gene, V gene, D gene, CDR3 protein, CDR3 DNA. The D gene is left open where the match is weak. The size of a clone is reported for some rows only, either as once, few or many, or as a class for expanded clones.

- TRBJ2-7 TRBV27 - CASSFAAGSYEQYF TGTGCCAGCAGTTTTGCGGCAGGTTCCTACGAGCAGTACTTC
- TRBJ1-2 TRBV2 TRBD1 CASKPTGGASYGYTF TGTGCCAGCAAACCGACAGGGGGCGCAAGCTATGGCTACACCTTC
- TRBJ2-1 TRBV2 - CASSEGNEQFF TGTGCCAGCAGTGAAGGAAATGAGCAGTTCTTC
- TRBJ2-3 TRBV5-1 TRBD2 CASSPTSGAPTDTQYF TGCGCCAGCAGCCCAACTAGCGGGGCGCCTACAGATACGCAGTATTTT
- TRBJ2-7 TRBV14 - CASSRFNPVYEQYF TGTGCCAGCAGCCGGTTCAACCCGGTATACGAGCAGTACTTC
- TRBJ2-1 TRBV28 TRBD2 CASSLTAGGVYNEQFF TGTGCCAGCAGTCTCACCGCGGGAGGGGTGTACAATGAGCAGTTCTTC
once TRBJ2-1 TRBV27 - CASSPSGTFPYNEQFF TGTGCCAGCAGCCCCTCCGGGACGTTCCCATACAATGAGCAGTTCTTC
- TRBJ2-7 TRBV4-1 - CASSKGEQPSYEQYF TGCGCCAGCAGCAAGGGGGAACAGCCATCCTACGAGCAGTACTTC
- TRBJ2-5 TRBV27 - CASQAEFPETQYF TGTGCCAGTCAAGCGGAATTTCCAGAGACCCAGTACTTC
- TRBJ2-7 TRBV30 TRBD1 CAWTLGTGLSYEQYF TGTGCCTGGACGCTCGGGACAGGGCTTTCCTACGAGCAGTACTTC
- TRBJ1-1 TRBV18 - CASSPLRQNTEAFF TGTGCCAGCTCACCACTGAGGCAGAACACTGAAGCTTTCTTT
once TRBJ1-5 TRBV11-2 - CASSPGGGNQPQHF TGTGCCAGCAGCCCCGGGGGAGGCAATCAGCCCCAGCATTTT
- TRBJ2-7 TRBV28 - CASSSAREQYF TGTGCCAGCAGTTCCGCCCGCGAGCAGTACTTC
- TRBJ1-1 TRBV6-5 - CASSYSGVPEAFF TGTGCCAGCAGTTACTCGGGGGTACCTGAAGCTTTCTTT
- TRBJ1-1 TRBV6-1 TRBD1 CASSERFRGGSEAFF TGTGCCAGCAGTGAAAGGTTTAGAGGGGGCAGCGAAGCTTTCTTT
- TRBJ1-1 TRBV6-5 - CASSYSWGVGNTEAFF TGTGCCAGCAGTTACTCGTGGGGAGTGGGGAACACTGAAGCTTTCTTT
- TRBJ1-2 TRBV2 - CASTGRITYYGYTF TGTGCCAGCACAGGTCGGATAACCTACTATGGCTACACCTTC
- TRBJ2-1 TRBV18 - CASSPAWSPSYNEQFF TGTGCCAGCTCACCAGCGTGGTCCCCTTCCTACAATGAGCAGTTCTTC
- TRBJ1-2 TRBV7-3 - CASSLAGNYGYTF TGTGCCAGCAGCTTAGCAGGCAACTATGGCTACACCTTC
- TRBJ2-7 TRBV30 TRBD1 CACIGQGYEQYF TGTGCCTGCATTGGACAGGGTTACGAGCAGTACTTC
- TRBJ2-7 TRBV27 - CASSLSGPYEQYF TGTGCCAGCAGCCTGAGCGGACCCTACGAGCAGTACTTC
- TRBJ2-7 TRBV6-5 TRBD2 CASSYQLSGSPYEQYF TGTGCCAGCAGTTACCAGCTTAGCGGGAGTCCCTACGAGCAGTACTTC
- TRBJ2-5 TRBV7-9 - CASSLAGENRETQYF TGTGCCAGCAGCTTAGCGGGGGAAAACAGGGAGACCCAGTACTTC